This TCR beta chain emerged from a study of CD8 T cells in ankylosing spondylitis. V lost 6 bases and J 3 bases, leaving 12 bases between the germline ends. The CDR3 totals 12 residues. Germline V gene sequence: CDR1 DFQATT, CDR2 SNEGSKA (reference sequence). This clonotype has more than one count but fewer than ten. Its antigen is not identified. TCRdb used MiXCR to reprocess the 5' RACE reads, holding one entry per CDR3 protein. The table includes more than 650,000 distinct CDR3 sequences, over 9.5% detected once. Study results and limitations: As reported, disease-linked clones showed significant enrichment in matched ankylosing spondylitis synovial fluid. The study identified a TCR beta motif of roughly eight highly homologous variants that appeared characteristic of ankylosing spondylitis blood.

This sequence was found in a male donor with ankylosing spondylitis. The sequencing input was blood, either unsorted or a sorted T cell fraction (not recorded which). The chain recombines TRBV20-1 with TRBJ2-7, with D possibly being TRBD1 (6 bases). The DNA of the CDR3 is TGCAGTGCGAGGGGGACGAACTACGAGCAGTACTTC. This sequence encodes CSARGTNYEQYF.